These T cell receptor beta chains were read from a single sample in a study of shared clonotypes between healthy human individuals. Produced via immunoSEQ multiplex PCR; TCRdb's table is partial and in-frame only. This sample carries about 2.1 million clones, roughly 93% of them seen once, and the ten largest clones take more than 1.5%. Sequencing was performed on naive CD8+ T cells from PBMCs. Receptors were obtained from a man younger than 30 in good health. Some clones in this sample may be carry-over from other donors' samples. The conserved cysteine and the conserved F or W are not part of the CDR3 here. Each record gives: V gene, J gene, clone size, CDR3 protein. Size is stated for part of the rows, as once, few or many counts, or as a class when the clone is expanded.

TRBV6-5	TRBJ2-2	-	ASSYSLGRTGELF
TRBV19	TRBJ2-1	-	ASSIPAGTYNEQF
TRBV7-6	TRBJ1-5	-	ASSFYKGGQPQH
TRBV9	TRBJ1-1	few	ASASGGPGTEAF
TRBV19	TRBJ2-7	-	ASSIGAGWAYEQY
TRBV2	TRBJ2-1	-	ASSDATSGVWNEQF
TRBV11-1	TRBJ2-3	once	ASSLLGLLAETTDTQY
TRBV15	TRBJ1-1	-	ATSIGRNTEAF
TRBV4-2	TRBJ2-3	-	ASSPRQNTDTQY
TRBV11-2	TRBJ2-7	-	ASSLWGSDEQY
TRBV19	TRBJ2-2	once	ASSMQRHTGELF
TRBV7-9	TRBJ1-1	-	ASTLAGRGYTEAF
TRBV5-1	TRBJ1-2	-	ASSFDRGAGGYT
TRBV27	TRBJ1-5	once	ASSLSYMGQADYNQPQH
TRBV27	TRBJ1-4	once	ASSSTTMDGSNEKLF
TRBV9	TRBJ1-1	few	ASSPRGNAEAF
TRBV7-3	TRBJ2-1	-	ASSLVSGNYNEQF
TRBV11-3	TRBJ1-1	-	ASSPGGTEAF
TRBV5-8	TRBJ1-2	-	ASSLWGSGVYGYT
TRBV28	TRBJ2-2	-	ASWGAGGGPVGELF
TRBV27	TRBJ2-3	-	ASSATDTQY
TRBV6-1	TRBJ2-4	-	ASKGNIQY
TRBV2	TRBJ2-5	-	ARNGQGEGETQY
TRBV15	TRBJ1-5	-	ATSRRTGVVNQPQH
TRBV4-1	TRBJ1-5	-	ASSQDLEASRPQH
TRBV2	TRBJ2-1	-	ASRRTGGPLVPYNEQF
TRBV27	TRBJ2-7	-	ASSSSGQGYEQY
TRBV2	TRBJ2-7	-	ASSEGLAGGYYEQY
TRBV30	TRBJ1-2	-	AWSVGGANGYT
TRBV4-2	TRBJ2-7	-	ASSQEGAREQY
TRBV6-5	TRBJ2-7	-	ASSYSTGSSYEQY
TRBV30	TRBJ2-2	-	ASQQGALSGRYTGELF
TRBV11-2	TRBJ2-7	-	ASSLVPGVSYEQY
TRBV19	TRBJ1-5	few	ASISLRDQPQH
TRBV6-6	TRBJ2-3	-	ASSSLAGITDTQY
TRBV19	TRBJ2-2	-	ATRGTYSTGELF
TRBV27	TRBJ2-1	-	ASSLGEGLYNEQF
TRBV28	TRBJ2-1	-	ASSPGGGRELVDEQF
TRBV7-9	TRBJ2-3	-	ASSFPRGEFTDTQY
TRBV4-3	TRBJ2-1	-	ASSQDRASGYNEQF
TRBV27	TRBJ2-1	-	ASGPRGRSYNEQF
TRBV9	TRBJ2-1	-	ASSAPLGNNEQF
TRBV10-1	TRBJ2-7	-	ASSEGTRYEQY
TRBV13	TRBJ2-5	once	ASSLRAGQGGKETQY
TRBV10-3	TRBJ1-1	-	AISEDSWGEGTEAF
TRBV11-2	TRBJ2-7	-	ASSPGVAVVIYEQY
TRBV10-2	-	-	ASSDISYEQY
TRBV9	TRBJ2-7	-	ASSVGSTGGKSYEQY
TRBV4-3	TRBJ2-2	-	ASSPWQGGTGELF
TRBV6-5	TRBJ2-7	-	ASSYGFAGSGYEQY
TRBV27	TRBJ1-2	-	ASSPSSGQHNYGYT
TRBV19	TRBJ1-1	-	ASSISGANTEAF
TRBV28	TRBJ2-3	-	ASSPPGGIADTQY
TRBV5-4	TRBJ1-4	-	ASSSGPAAEKLF
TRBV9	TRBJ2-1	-	ASSVAGRDNEQF
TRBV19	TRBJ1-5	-	ASSIREWNQPQH
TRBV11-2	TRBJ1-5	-	ASSPGDWVSNQPQH
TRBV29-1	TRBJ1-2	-	SVETGGYGYT
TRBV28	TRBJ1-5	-	ASKRDREGVSNQPQH
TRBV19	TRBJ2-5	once	ASSMRRIQETQY